A selection of T cell receptor beta chains follows, all from one sample in a study of T cell changes during pregnancy in multiple sclerosis. Profiled with immunoSEQ multiplex PCR; TCRdb holds only in-frame clones, not every one. The table shows 60,000 to 90,000 clones, with approximately 90% occurring only once. This material consisted of peripheral blood, taken in the first trimester of pregnancy. The receptors stem from a female donor in good health, enrolled as a control in a pregnancy study. The CDR3 runs from the conserved cysteine through the conserved F or W. D genes are given only for firm matches. The listing skips clone size in some rows; elsewhere it reads once, few, many or a size class.

V	J	length	D	size	DNA	CDR3
TRBV25-1	TRBJ2-7	17	TRBD1	.	TGTGCCAGCGTTTATTTCAAAACAGGGGGAAAAATCTACGAGCAGTACTTC	CASVYFKTGGKIYEQYF
TRBV7-2	TRBJ2-5	16	TRBD2	.	TGTGCCAGCAGCTTAGGCGGTAGCGGGAGCCGAGAGACCCAGTACTTC	CASSLGGSGSRETQYF
TRBV2	TRBJ2-5	14	TRBD2	.	TGTGCCAGCAAGACTAGCGGGAGTGGGGAGACCCAGTACTTC	CASKTSGSGETQYF
TRBV20-1	TRBJ2-7	11	.	.	TGCAGTGCTAGAGATTGGGCAAGCCAGTACTTC	CSARDWASQYF
TRBV2	TRBJ2-3	14	.	.	TGTGCCAGCAGTTATACAGAGATCACAGATACGCAGTATTTT	CASSYTEITDTQYF
TRBV30	TRBJ1-5	15	.	.	TGTGCCTGGAGTGTGGAAGGGGGAAGCAATCAGCCCCAGCATTTT	CAWSVEGGSNQPQHF
TRBV14	TRBJ2-3	15	TRBD2	.	TGTGCCAGCAGCCAACCCGGGAGGGCCGCAGATACGCAGTATTTT	CASSQPGRAADTQYF
TRBV7-9	TRBJ1-4	14	.	.	TGTGCCAGCAGCGCCCTAACGTACGGTGAAAAACTGTTTTTT	CASSALTYGEKLFF
TRBV6-1	TRBJ2-7	13	.	.	TGTGCCAGCAGTCTGACACCTTACTACGAGCAGTACTTC	CASSLTPYYEQYF
TRBV28	TRBJ2-6	14	.	.	TGTGCCAGCAGTTCCGGGTCTGGGGCCAACGTCCTGACTTTC	CASSSGSGANVLTF
TRBV7-9	TRBJ2-7	13	TRBD1	.	TGTGCCAGCAGCATACGACAGGGCTCCGAGCAGTACTTC	CASSIRQGSEQYF
TRBV2	TRBJ2-5	15	TRBD2	.	TGTGCCAGCAGTCGGACTAGCGGGAGAGAAAGGGTCCAGTACTTC	CASSRTSGRERVQYF
TRBV6-1	TRBJ2-1	15	TRBD1	.	TGTGCCAGCAGCATATCGGACAGGACCTACAATGAGCAGTTCTTC	CASSISDRTYNEQFF
TRBV10-3	TRBJ2-1	16	.	.	TGTGCCATCAGTGACCCCTCGGCTTACCGACCTAGAGAGCAGTTCTTC	CAISDPSAYRPREQFF
TRBV27	TRBJ2-1	15	TRBD2	.	TGTGCCAGCAGTTTATGGGCTAGCGGTTACAATGAGCAGTTCTTC	CASSLWASGYNEQFF
TRBV5-1	TRBJ2-2	15	TRBD1	.	TGCGCCAGCAGCCCGGACAGGGGGCAAACCGGGGAGCTGTTTTTT	CASSPDRGQTGELFF
TRBV19	TRBJ1-4	16	.	once	TGTGCCAGTAGTATATATCGAGGGGACTTTAATGAAAAACTGTTTTTT	CASSIYRGDFNEKLFF
TRBV2	TRBJ2-1	14	.	.	TGTGCCAGCAGTACACTAAGCGGTGACAATGAGCAGTTCTTC	CASSTLSGDNEQFF
TRBV6-1	TRBJ2-1	15	TRBD1	.	TGTGCCAGCAGCGGACAGGGAAGGTCCTACAATGAGCAGTTCTTC	CASSGQGRSYNEQFF
TRBV7-9	TRBJ2-3	14	.	.	TGTGCCAGCAGCTCAAACCCAGGGGCAGATACGCAGTATTTT	CASSSNPGADTQYF
TRBV6-6	TRBJ2-7	12	TRBD1	few	TGTGCCAGCAGTTCGACAGGGAACGAGCAGTACTTC	CASSSTGNEQYF
TRBV9	TRBJ2-3	17	TRBD2	.	TGTGCCAGCAGCGTAGCTGGGACTAGCGGATACACAGATACGCAGTATTTT	CASSVAGTSGYTDTQYF
TRBV5-8	TRBJ1-2	14	.	.	TGTGCCAGCAGCTTCGTTGGCCGGGGGTATGGCTACACCTTC	CASSFVGRGYGYTF
TRBV4-2	TRBJ1-2	16	TRBD1	.	TGTGCCAGCAGCCAAGATAGGACAGGGGGCGACTTTGGCTACACCTTC	CASSQDRTGGDFGYTF
TRBV5-4	TRBJ2-1	15	TRBD1	.	TGTGCCACTAGCAGCCCAGGGGGCCGGTACAATGAGCAGTTCTTC	CATSSPGGRYNEQFF